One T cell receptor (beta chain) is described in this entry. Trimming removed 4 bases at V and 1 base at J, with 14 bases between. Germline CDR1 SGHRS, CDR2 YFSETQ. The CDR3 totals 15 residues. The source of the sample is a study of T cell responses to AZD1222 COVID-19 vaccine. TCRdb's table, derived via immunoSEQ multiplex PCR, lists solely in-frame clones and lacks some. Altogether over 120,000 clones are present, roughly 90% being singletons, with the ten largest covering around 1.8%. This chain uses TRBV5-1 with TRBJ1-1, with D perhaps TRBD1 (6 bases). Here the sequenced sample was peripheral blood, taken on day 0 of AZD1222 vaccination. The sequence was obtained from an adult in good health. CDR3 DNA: TGCGCCAGCAGCCCACACAGGGCGGGGAACACTGAAGCTTTCTTT. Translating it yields CASSPHRAGNTEAFF. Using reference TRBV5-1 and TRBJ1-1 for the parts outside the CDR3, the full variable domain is KAGVTQTPRYLIKTRGQQVTLSCSPISGHRSVSWYQQTPGQGLQFLFEYFSETQRNKGNFPGRFSGRQFSNSRSEMNVSTLELGDSALYLCASSPHRAGNTEAFFGQGTRLTVV.